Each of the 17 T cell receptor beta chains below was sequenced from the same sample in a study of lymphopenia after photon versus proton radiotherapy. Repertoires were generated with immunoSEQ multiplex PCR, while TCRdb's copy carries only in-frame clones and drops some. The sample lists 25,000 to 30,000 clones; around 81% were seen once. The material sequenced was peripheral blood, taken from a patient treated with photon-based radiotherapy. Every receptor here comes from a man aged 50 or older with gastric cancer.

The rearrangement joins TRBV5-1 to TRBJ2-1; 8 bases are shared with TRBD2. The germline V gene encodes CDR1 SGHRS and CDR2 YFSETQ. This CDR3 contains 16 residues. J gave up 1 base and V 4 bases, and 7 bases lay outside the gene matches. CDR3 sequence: CASSRGAGASYNEQFF. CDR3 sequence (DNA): TGCGCCAGCAGCCGGGGAGCGGGGGCTTCCTACAATGAGCAGTTCTTC.

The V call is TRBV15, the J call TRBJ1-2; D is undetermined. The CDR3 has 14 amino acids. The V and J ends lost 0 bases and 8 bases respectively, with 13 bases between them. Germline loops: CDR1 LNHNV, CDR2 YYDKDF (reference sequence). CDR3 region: CATSRDAGKGGYTF. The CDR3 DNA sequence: TGTGCCACCAGCAGAGATGCGGGAAAAGGGGGCTACACCTTC.

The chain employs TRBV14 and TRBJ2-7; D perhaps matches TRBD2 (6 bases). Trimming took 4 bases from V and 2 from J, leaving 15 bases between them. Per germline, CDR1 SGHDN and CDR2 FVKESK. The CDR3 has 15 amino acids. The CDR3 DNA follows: TGTGCCAGCAGCCCAGCTGGACTACGTACCTACGAGCAGTACTTC. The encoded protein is CASSPAGLRTYEQYF. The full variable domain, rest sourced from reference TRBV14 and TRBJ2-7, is EAGVTQFPSHSVIEKGQTVTLRCDPISGHDNLYWYRRVMGKEIKFLLHFVKESKQDESGMPNNRFLAERTGGTYSTLKVQPAELEDSGVYFCASSPAGLRTYEQYFGPGTRLTVT.

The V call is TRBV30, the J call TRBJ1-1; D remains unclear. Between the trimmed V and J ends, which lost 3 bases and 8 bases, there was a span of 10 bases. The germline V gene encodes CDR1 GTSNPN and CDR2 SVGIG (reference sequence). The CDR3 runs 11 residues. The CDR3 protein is CAWSRAVEAFF. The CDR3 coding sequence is TGTGCCTGGAGCAGAGCTGTCGAAGCTTTCTTT.

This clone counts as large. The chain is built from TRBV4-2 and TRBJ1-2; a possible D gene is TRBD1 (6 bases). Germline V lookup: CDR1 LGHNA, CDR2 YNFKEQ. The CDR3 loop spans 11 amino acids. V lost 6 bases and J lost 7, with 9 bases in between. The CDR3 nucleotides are TGTGCCAGCAGAGGGGGGGGTGGCTACACCTTC. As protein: CASRGGGGYTF.

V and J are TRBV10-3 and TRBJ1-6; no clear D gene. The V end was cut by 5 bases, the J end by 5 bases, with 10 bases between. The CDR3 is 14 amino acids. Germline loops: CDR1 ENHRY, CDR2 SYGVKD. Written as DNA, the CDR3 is TGTGCCATCAGTCCGAATACCAATAATTCACCCCTCCACTTT. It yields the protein CAISPNTNNSPLHF.

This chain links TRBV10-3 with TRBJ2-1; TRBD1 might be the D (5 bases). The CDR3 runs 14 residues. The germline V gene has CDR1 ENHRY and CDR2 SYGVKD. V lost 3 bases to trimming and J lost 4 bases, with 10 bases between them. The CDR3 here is CAISDQGQYNEQFF. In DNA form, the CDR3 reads TGTGCCATCAGTGATCAGGGTCAGTACAATGAGCAGTTCTTC.

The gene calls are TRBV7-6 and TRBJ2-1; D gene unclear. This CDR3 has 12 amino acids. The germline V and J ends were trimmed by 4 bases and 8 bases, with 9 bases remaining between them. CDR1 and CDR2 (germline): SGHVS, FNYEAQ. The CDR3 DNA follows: TGTGCCAGCAGCTCCCCGGCGTATGAGCAGTTCTTC. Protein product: CASSSPAYEQFF.

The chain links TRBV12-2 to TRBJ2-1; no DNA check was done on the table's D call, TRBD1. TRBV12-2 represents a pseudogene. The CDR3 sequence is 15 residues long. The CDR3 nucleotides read TGTGCAAGTCGCTTAGTGGGGGCCTCCTACAATGAGCAGTTCTTC. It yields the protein CASRLVGASYNEQFF.

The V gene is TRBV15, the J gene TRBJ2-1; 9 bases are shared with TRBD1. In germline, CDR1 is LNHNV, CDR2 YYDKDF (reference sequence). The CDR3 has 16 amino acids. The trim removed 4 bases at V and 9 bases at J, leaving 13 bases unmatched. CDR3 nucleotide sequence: TGTGCCACCAGCAAGATCCTCCGGGACAGGGCCGTTGAGCAGTTCTTC. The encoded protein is CATSKILRDRAVEQFF.

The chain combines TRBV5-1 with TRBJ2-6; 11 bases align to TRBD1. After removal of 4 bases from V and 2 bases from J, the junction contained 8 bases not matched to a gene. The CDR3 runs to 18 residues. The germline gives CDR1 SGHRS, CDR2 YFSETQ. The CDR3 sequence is CASSGGQGVSPGANVLTF. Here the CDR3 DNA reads TGCGCCAGCAGCGGGGGACAGGGGGTTTCCCCTGGGGCCAACGTCCTGACTTTC.

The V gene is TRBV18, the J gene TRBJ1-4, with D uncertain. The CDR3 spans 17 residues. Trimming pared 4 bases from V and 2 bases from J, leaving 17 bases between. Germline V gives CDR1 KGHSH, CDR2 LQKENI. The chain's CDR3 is CASSQTPQRATNEKLFF. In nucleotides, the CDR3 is TGTGCCAGCTCACAGACCCCCCAGCGGGCTACTAATGAAAAACTGTTTTTT.

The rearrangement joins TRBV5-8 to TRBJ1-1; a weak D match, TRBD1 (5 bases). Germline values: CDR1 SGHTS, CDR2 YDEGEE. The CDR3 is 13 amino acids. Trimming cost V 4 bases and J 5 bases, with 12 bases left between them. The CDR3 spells CASSPWGRTEAFF. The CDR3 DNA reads TGTGCCAGCAGCCCATGGGGGAGGACTGAAGCTTTCTTT.

The CDR3 region has the DNA TGCAGTGGGCAGGGCGTAACTGAAGCTTTCTTT. Protein: CSGQGVTEAFF. V gene TRBV20-1 combines with J gene TRBJ1-1, with D possibly TRBD1 on 5 matching bases. V lost 7 bases and J lost 5, with 11 bases in between. The CDR3 runs to 11 residues. Germline CDR1 and CDR2: DFQATT and SNEGSKA (reference sequence).

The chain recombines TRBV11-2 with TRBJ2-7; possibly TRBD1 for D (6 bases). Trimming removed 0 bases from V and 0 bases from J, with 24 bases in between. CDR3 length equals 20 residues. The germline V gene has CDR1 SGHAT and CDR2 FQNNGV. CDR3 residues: CASSLDGGRLVAANSYEQYF. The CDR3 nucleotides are TGTGCCAGCAGCTTAGATGGGGGCAGGTTAGTGGCGGCTAACTCCTACGAGCAGTACTTC.

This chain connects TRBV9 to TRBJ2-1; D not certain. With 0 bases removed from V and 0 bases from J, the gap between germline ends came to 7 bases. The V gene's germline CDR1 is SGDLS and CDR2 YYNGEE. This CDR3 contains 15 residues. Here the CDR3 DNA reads TGTGCCAGCAGCGTAGACCCAAGCTCCTACAATGAGCAGTTCTTC. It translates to CASSVDPSSYNEQFF.

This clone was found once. Written as DNA, the CDR3 is TGTGCCAGCAGCCTTTGGGACGAAGGCACAGATACGCAGTATTTT. Translating gives CASSLWDEGTDTQYF. V and J are TRBV7-9 and TRBJ2-3; the D call may be TRBD1 or TRBD2 (5 bases each). CDR1 and CDR2 (germline): SEHNR, FQNEAQ (reference sequence). The CDR3 covers 15 residues. V gave up 5 bases and J gave up 1 base, with 13 bases separating them.